Listed below are T cell receptor beta chains from one sample, sequenced in a study of early T cells in non-severe SARS-CoV-2 infection. One entry per CDR3 protein, called by TCRdb with MiXCR from the 5' RACE reads. The table has 30,000 or so distinct CDR3 sequences, about 3.9% seen once. The sample was whole blood. These receptors were taken from an adult who was a healthcare worker with PCR-confirmed SARS-CoV-2 infection or an uninfected control (not recorded which). The CDR3 runs from the conserved cysteine through the conserved F or W. The order of the fields is J gene, V gene, clone size, CDR3 protein. Clone size is given for some rows only: seen once, a few or many times, or a class if the clone is expanded.

TRBJ2-1 TRBV5-1 many CASSDFLRNEQFF
TRBJ2-5 TRBV7-9 few CASRPTSQGPGTQYF
TRBJ1-1 TRBV29-1 many CSVDSTGTEAFF
TRBJ2-1 TRBV6-6 many CASSPGLAGVLEQFF
TRBJ2-1 TRBV6-4 many CASSTGTGPNNEQFF
TRBJ2-7 TRBV5-1 few CASSDLDEQYF
TRBJ1-3 TRBV27 few CASSSYPVSGNTIYF
TRBJ1-2 TRBV3-1 few CASSQGTGGRIGYGYTF
TRBJ2-1 TRBV2 medium-sized CASSGSGGALTREQFF
TRBJ2-1 TRBV11-2 many CASSPEYEQFF
TRBJ2-6 TRBV6-1 many CASRYEGGAGANVLTF
TRBJ2-3 TRBV10-3 many CAISEAPGLASDTQYF
TRBJ2-3 TRBV9 few CASSARWTDTQYF
TRBJ1-2 TRBV27 NA CASSLNPSGQGDYGYTF
TRBJ1-2 TRBV10-3 many CAISDDNYGYTF
TRBJ1-2 TRBV5-6 many CASSFGQGALPNYGYTF
TRBJ2-5 TRBV24-1 many CATSDPVPETQYF
TRBJ2-3 TRBV7-3 many CASSLAGGSTDTQYF
TRBJ1-5 TRBV7-9 many CASSLRDSNQPQHF
TRBJ2-7 TRBV4-1 many CASSQGGLAGTTQQYF
TRBJ2-5 TRBV6-6 few CASIRQGFGETQYF
TRBJ2-7 TRBV20-1 NA CSAYPLLGGRTYEQYF
TRBJ1-1 TRBV19 many CASKFGRGDTEAFF
TRBJ2-3 TRBV6-6 NA CASSYPRPGDTQYF
TRBJ2-6 TRBV12-3/TRBV12-4 many CASSPPSSGANVLTF
TRBJ2-3 TRBV6-5 many CASSRDSTDTQYF
TRBJ2-1 TRBV5-1 few CASSGGGLAGGHEQFF
TRBJ1-2 TRBV7-9 NA CASSRGPHYGYTF
TRBJ2-7 TRBV27 medium-sized CASMRHGPGYEQYF
TRBJ2-2 TRBV12-3/TRBV12-4 NA CASSLYVGAGGELFF
TRBJ2-3 TRBV20-1 many CSARDLRTSGSSTDTQYF